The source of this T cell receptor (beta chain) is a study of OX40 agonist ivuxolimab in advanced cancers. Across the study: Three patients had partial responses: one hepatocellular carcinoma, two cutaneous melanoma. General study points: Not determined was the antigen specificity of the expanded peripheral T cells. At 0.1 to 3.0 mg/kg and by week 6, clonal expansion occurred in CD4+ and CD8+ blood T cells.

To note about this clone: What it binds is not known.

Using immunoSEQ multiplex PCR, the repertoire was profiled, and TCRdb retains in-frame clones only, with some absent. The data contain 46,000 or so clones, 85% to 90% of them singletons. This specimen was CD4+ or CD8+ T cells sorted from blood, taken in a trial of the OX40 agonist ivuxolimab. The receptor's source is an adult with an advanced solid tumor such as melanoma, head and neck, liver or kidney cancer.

This CDR3 reads CASTHTKNEQFF. The CDR3 DNA follows: TGTGCCAGCACCCATACGAAGAATGAGCAGTTCTTC. This sequence joins TRBV6-1 and TRBJ2-1; D is undetermined. The germline V gene has CDR1 MNHNS and CDR2 SASEGT. The CDR3 covers 12 residues. Trimming removed 7 bases from V and 7 bases from J, with 11 bases in between.